This record covers a single T cell receptor (beta chain). Its binding antigen is unknown. Within one base of it there is no much larger clone, and no base qualities were kept. Peripheral blood CD8+ and CD4+ T cells from healthy donors, Susac syndrome patients and multiple sclerosis patients were profiled using high-throughput TCR beta sequencing. Healthy donors were age- and sex-matched controls. Bulk CD8+ and CD4+ T cells were purified by magnetic negative isolation, whereas CD8+ TEMRA cells were enriched by FACS. Blood was drawn into EDTA tubes, processed within 24 hours, and PBMCs were isolated by density gradient centrifugation. PBMCs destined for TCR sequencing were cryopreserved in liquid nitrogen and later thawed in a 37 °C water bath. A purity of at least 90% was achieved for sorted or isolated CD4+, CD8+ and CD8+ TEMRA cells. The data were obtained in a study of CD8 T cells in Susac syndrome (dated by TCRdb to about 2019). Notes on the research overall: Repertoire sequencing was used to test whether CD8+ T cell activation and differentiation in Susac syndrome was antigen driven.

Points the paper makes about the study in general: The study acknowledged that relatively few individuals were included in the TCR sequencing and HLA analysis.

RNA was extracted using the RNeasy kit, and about 0.45 to 1 ug of the RNA was reverse transcribed with random hexamers. The immunoSEQ multiplex PCR assay, which covers 54 Vbeta and 13 Jbeta segments, was used to amplify TCR beta CDR3 regions. To correct PCR amplification bias, a synthetic template baseline was used for both primer optimization and computational correction. The published analysis was carried out like this. Reads were annotated to V, D and J genes according to IMGT and were analyzed with immunoSEQ Analyzer, with only productive sequences retained. To calculate clonality, Shannon entropy was normalized by log2 of the number of productive unique sequences and then subtracted from one. For each patient and control, public and private clones were evaluated within the 100 most prevalent clones. Clones were defined as Susac-specific if absent from the healthy and MS cohorts, from approximately 1,100 published viral clones and from other ImmuneACCESS disease sequences. TCRdb reprocessed the public reads (quality trimming at Q25 with fastp, clone calling with MiXCR) and kept in-frame beta chains. Rows matching on CDR3 protein sequence are summarized as one entry with the most common DNA and genes. In this record, the V and J calls reflect TCRdb's handling and not the investigators' own analysis. The sample table records 150,000 to 200,000 distinct CDR3 sequences; about 94% of these occur just once. Around 0.11% of the sample is held by the ten biggest clonotypes.

There are 15 amino acids in the CDR3, from cysteine to phenylalanine inclusive. The sequence is cut down to CDR3 DNA, 45 bases in frame from base 1. Cut back by 2 bases and 3 bases, the V and J ends lie 14 bases apart. Based on the germline V gene, the CDR1 and CDR2 sequences are KGHSH and LQKENI. The chain joins TRBV18 to TRBJ2-7; the D gene remains uncertain. The sequence derives from a human donor in good health. The sample consisted of CD4+ T cells from PBMCs. The nucleotide sequence is TGTGCCAGCTCACCAGGCACGTACATCAACTACGAGCAGTACTTC. This sequence encodes CASSPGTYINYEQYF.